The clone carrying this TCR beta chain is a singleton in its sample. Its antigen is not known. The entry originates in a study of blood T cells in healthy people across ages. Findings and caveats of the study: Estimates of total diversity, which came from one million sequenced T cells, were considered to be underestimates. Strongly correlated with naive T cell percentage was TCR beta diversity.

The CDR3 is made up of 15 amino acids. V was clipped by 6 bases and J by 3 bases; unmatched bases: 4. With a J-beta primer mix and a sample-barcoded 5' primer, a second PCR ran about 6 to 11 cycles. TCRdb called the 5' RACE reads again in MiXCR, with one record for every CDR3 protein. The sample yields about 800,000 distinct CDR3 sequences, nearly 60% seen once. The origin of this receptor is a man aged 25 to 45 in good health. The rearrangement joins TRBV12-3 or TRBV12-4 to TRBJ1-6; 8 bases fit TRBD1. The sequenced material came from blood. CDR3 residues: CASSGQGLYNSPLHF. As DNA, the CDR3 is TGTGCCAGCAGCGGACAGGGACTCTATAATTCACCCCTCCACTTT.